These 16 T cell receptor beta chains share one sample of origin, sequenced in a study of cytomegalovirus exposure and HLA in healthy donors. With 60 Vbeta and 13 Jbeta primers, the PCR was carried out. Clones were read by immunoSEQ multiplex PCR, and TCRdb kept only the in-frame ones, dropping some. The data show about 94,000 clones, about 8% seen once. Material: PBMCs. All receptors derive from a man over 45 in good health and CMV-seronegative.

This clone was picked up a small number of times. The rearrangement uses TRBV18 and TRBJ2-2; 8 positions match TRBD2. Looked up from germline, CDR1 is KGHSH and CDR2 is LQKENI. Losses at the gene ends were 4 bases for V and 4 bases for J; bases not matched to a gene: 5. The CDR3 contains 15 residues. CDR3 bases: TGTGCCAGCTCACAACGACTAGCGACCACCGGGGAGCTGTTTTTT. It codes for CASSQRLATTGELFF.

This chain connects TRBV6-1 to TRBJ2-1; 15 nucleotides align to TRBD2. The length of the CDR3 is 16 residues. CDR1 is MNHNS, CDR2 SASEGT, per germline. With 2 bases clipped from V and 12 bases from J, the junction kept 8 bases outside the gene matches. DNA of the CDR3: TGTGCCAGCAGTGAATTCGGGACTAGCGGGGGGTCTATGCAGTTCTTC. This gives the protein CASSEFGTSGGSMQFF.

The chain recombines TRBV11-2 with TRBJ2-5; D unclear. Germline assignment: CDR1 SGHAT and CDR2 FQNNGV. Trimming removed 0 bases from V and 5 bases from J, with 10 bases in between. The CDR3 has 14 residues. CDR3 DNA: TGTGCCAGCAGCTTAGATCTCCCTCAGGAGACCCAGTACTTC. Translated: CASSLDLPQETQYF.

This chain connects TRBV20-1 to TRBJ2-5; D not certain. Germline CDR1 DFQATT, CDR2 SNEGSKA (reference sequence). The CDR3 extends over 11 amino acids. V shed 4 bases and J shed 3 bases, with 6 bases lying between them. CDR3 region: CSAIAKETQYF. CDR3 DNA: TGCAGTGCTATAGCCAAAGAGACCCAGTACTTC.

The DNA of the CDR3 is TGCAGTGCTACTACTTATGAGCAGTTCTTC. Protein: CSATTYEQFF. The chain has TRBV20-1 and TRBJ2-1; no reliable D call. The germline gives CDR1 DFQATT, CDR2 SNEGSKA (reference sequence). The CDR3 length is 10 residues. Trimming stripped 4 bases from V and 8 bases from J, with 6 bases between.

This clone turned up a few times. The chain combines TRBV19 with TRBJ2-2, with 13 bases identical to TRBD2. From germline, CDR1 is LNHDA and CDR2 SQIVND (reference sequence). The CDR3 runs 17 residues. The junction had 12 bases not matched to a gene; V was cut back by 6 bases and J by 8 bases. CDR3 protein: CASSQLRTSGSGGELFF. DNA of the CDR3: TGTGCCAGTAGCCAGCTTCGGACTAGCGGGAGTGGAGGGGAGCTGTTTTTT. Drawing the rest from reference TRBV19 and TRBJ2-2, the complete variable domain is DGGITQSPKYLFRKEGQNVTLSCEQNLNHDAMYWYRQDPGQGLRLIYYSQIVNDFQKGDIAEGYSVSREKKESFPLTVTSAQKNPTAFYLCASSQLRTSGSGGELFFGEGSRLTVL.

The chain links TRBV9 to TRBJ2-1; 8 positions match TRBD2. The germline CDR1 and CDR2 sequences are SGDLS and YYNGEE. The CDR3 sequence is 15 residues long. The trim removed 4 bases at V and 9 bases at J, leaving 12 bases unmatched. The DNA for the CDR3 is TGTGCCAGCAGCCCTTCACACAGCGGGAGTCTTGAGCAGTTCTTC. Translated, it gives CASSPSHSGSLEQFF.

In its sample, this clone was seen a few times. This rearrangement joins TRBV6-1 to TRBJ1-3; D not resolved. The CDR3 contains 12 residues. Trimming pared 5 bases from V and 4 bases from J, leaving 6 bases between. CDR1 and CDR2 (germline): MNHNS, SASEGT. For the CDR3, the DNA is TGTGCCAGCAGTCTACTCGGAAACACCATATATTTT. Amino acid sequence: CASSLLGNTIYF.

This clone was recorded a few times. V and J are TRBV19 and TRBJ1-5; 7 bases align to TRBD1. V shed 4 bases and J 2 bases; nucleotides not matched to a gene: 2. Germline loops: CDR1 LNHDA, CDR2 SQIVND (reference sequence). This CDR3 has 14 amino acids. CDR3 nucleotides: TGTGCCAGTAGTACCACAGGGGGCAATCAGCCCCAGCATTTT. Its translation is CASSTTGGNQPQHF.

This clone was counted a few times. This chain connects TRBV11-3 to TRBJ2-1, with TRBD2 matching over 13 bases. The CDR3 length is 15 residues. Germline loops: CDR1 SGHNT, CDR2 YENEEA. J gave up 10 bases and V 5 bases, and 8 bases lay outside the gene matches. Here the CDR3 DNA reads TGTGCCAGCAGCAGGGGACTAGCGGGACTCGGGGAGCAGTTCTTC. It yields the protein CASSRGLAGLGEQFF.

This clone has more than one count but fewer than ten. CDR3 sequence reads: CASNRGQLAGGLTGELFF. CDR3 nucleotide sequence: TGTGCCAGCAACAGGGGGCAACTAGCGGGAGGTCTCACCGGGGAGCTGTTTTTT. The gene calls are TRBV2 and TRBJ2-2; 12 nucleotides line up with TRBD2. The CDR3 has 18 amino acids. Trimming took 7 bases from V and 4 from J; bases not matched to a gene: 13. Looked up from germline, CDR1 is SNHLY and CDR2 is FYNNEI.

This clone came up a few times. CDR3: CARGSGVTNEKLFF. CDR3 DNA: TGTGCCAGAGGATCAGGGGTGACTAATGAAAAACTGTTTTTT. The V and J genes are TRBV2 and TRBJ1-4; a weak D match, TRBD1 (6 bases). Germline assignment: CDR1 SNHLY and CDR2 FYNNEI. V lost 9 bases to trimming and J lost 2 bases, with 13 bases between them. This CDR3 spans 14 amino acids.

The chain combines TRBV5-1 with TRBJ2-1; tentative D call: TRBD1 (6 bases). Germline V gene sequence: CDR1 SGHRS, CDR2 YFSETQ. This CDR3 comprises 15 residues. Deletions cut 0 bases from V and 6 bases from J, with 13 bases between. Here the CDR3 DNA reads TGCGCCAGCAGCTTGGGGGTGGGGGCCCTCAATGAGCAGTTCTTC. The encoded protein is CASSLGVGALNEQFF.

V and J are TRBV6-1 and TRBJ1-5; 7 nucleotides line up with TRBD1. The ends lost 4 bases at V and 2 bases at J; junction bases unmatched: 5. The CDR3 contains 15 residues. Looked up from germline, CDR1 is MNHNS and CDR2 is SASEGT. CDR3 residues: CASSATGMGNQPQHF. The CDR3 bases are TGTGCCAGCAGTGCGACAGGGATGGGCAATCAGCCCCAGCATTTT.

V gene TRBV7-9 combines with J gene TRBJ2-7; 8 bases agree with TRBD1. This CDR3 contains 16 residues. Per germline, CDR1 SEHNR and CDR2 FQNEAQ (reference sequence). Trimming at V came to 5 bases and at J to 4 bases, leaving 13 bases not matched to a gene. This chain's CDR3 is CASSHASTGDDYEQYF. CDR3 nucleotide sequence: TGTGCCAGCAGCCATGCCTCGACAGGGGATGATTACGAGCAGTACTTC.

The V and J genes are TRBV9 and TRBJ1-1, with D unresolved. The length of the CDR3 is 14 residues. Deletions cut 4 bases from V and 5 bases from J, with 15 bases between. Germline V lookup: CDR1 SGDLS, CDR2 YYNGEE. In DNA form, the CDR3 reads TGTGCCAGCAGCCCCCGCTGGGGAGGAACTGAAGCTTTCTTT. Its protein is CASSPRWGGTEAFF.